This is a list of T cell receptor beta chains from one sample in a study of blood T cell repertoires in COVID-19. Repertoires were generated with immunoSEQ multiplex PCR, while TCRdb's copy carries only in-frame clones and drops some. The table includes 65,000 to 85,000 clones, around 82% detected once. The sequenced material came from peripheral blood. All receptors derive from a man aged 50 to 59 with active COVID-19. Both conserved end residues are part of each CDR3. Each record gives: clone size, J gene, D gene, V gene, CDR3 DNA, CDR3 protein. D genes are given only for firm matches. Clone size is given for some rows only: seen once, a few or many times, or a class if the clone is expanded.

clone_size: -
j_call: TRBJ2-1
d_call: -
v_call: TRBV6-2/TRBV6-3
cdr3_nt: TGTGCCAGCAGTTCACCCCGGCCCGGGAATGAGCAGTTCTTC
cdr3_aa: CASSSPRPGNEQFF

clone_size: -
j_call: TRBJ2-6
d_call: -
v_call: TRBV10-1
cdr3_nt: TGCGCCACCCCGCCCTTGGGGCTCCCCCAGTCTGGGGCCAACGTCCTGACTTTC
cdr3_aa: CATPPLGLPQSGANVLTF

clone_size: -
j_call: TRBJ1-1
d_call: -
v_call: TRBV7-8
cdr3_nt: TGTGCCAGCAGCCCCCTTCCTGCTGAAGCTTTCTTT
cdr3_aa: CASSPLPAEAFF

clone_size: -
j_call: TRBJ2-1
d_call: TRBD2
v_call: TRBV27
cdr3_nt: TGTGCCAGCAGTTTGGGAAACCGGGGGGAAGAGTTCTTC
cdr3_aa: CASSLGNRGEEFF

clone_size: once
j_call: TRBJ2-3
d_call: TRBD2
v_call: TRBV10-3
cdr3_nt: TGTGCTTTACGGCGGACTAGCGGCACAGATACGCAGTATTTT
cdr3_aa: CALRRTSGTDTQYF

clone_size: -
j_call: TRBJ2-5
d_call: TRBD1
v_call: TRBV7-8
cdr3_nt: TGTGCCAGCGACCGACAGGGGGGAGAGACCCAGTACTTC
cdr3_aa: CASDRQGGETQYF

clone_size: -
j_call: TRBJ1-6
d_call: TRBD1
v_call: TRBV6-1
cdr3_nt: TGTGCCAGCAGTGCGGGGCGGGACAGGTCTAATTCACCCCTCCACTTT
cdr3_aa: CASSAGRDRSNSPLHF

clone_size: once
j_call: TRBJ1-5
d_call: TRBD1
v_call: TRBV15
cdr3_nt: TGTGCCACCAGCAGGACTGACAGGGGGGTCGATCAGCCCCAGCATTTT
cdr3_aa: CATSRTDRGVDQPQHF

clone_size: -
j_call: TRBJ1-5
d_call: TRBD1
v_call: TRBV6-5
cdr3_nt: TGTGCCAGCAGCCGGACAGGGAATCGGCCCCAGCATTTT
cdr3_aa: CASSRTGNRPQHF

clone_size: -
j_call: TRBJ2-7
d_call: TRBD2
v_call: TRBV4-2
cdr3_nt: TGTGCCAGCACCCCTAGCGGTCAGGGCTCCTACGAGCAGTACTTC
cdr3_aa: CASTPSGQGSYEQYF

clone_size: -
j_call: TRBJ2-5
d_call: TRBD2
v_call: TRBV7-2
cdr3_nt: TGTGCCAGCAGCGCCGGGACTAGCGGGGAAGGGACCCAGTACTTC
cdr3_aa: CASSAGTSGEGTQYF

clone_size: -
j_call: TRBJ2-7
d_call: -
v_call: TRBV4-3
cdr3_nt: TGCGCCAGCAGCCAAGACCCTAGCAGTTCGCGGGAGCAGTACTTC
cdr3_aa: CASSQDPSSSREQYF

clone_size: -
j_call: TRBJ1-3
d_call: -
v_call: TRBV18
cdr3_nt: TGTGCCAGCTCACCAAGTGGACAGAGCCGAAACACCATATATTTT
cdr3_aa: CASSPSGQSRNTIYF

clone_size: -
j_call: TRBJ2-5
d_call: -
v_call: TRBV27
cdr3_nt: TGTGCCAGCAGTTTAATCCGACATCCACTTCAAGAGACCCAGTACTTC
cdr3_aa: CASSLIRHPLQETQYF

clone_size: -
j_call: TRBJ1-2
d_call: TRBD1
v_call: TRBV4-2
cdr3_nt: TGTGCCAGCAGCCAAGGAGGTCCAGGGGGAGTGGGCTACACCTTC
cdr3_aa: CASSQGGPGGVGYTF

clone_size: -
j_call: TRBJ2-1
d_call: -
v_call: TRBV20-1
cdr3_nt: TGCAGTGCTACGAGATACAATGAGCAGTTCTTC
cdr3_aa: CSATRYNEQFF

clone_size: -
j_call: TRBJ2-5
d_call: -
v_call: TRBV7-3
cdr3_nt: TGTGCCAGCAGCTTAGTCCAGCAAGAGACCCAGTACTTC
cdr3_aa: CASSLVQQETQYF

clone_size: -
j_call: TRBJ2-1
d_call: TRBD2
v_call: TRBV5-5
cdr3_nt: TGTGCCAGCAGCTTCTCTAGCGGGCAAGAGCAGTTCTTC
cdr3_aa: CASSFSSGQEQFF

clone_size: -
j_call: TRBJ1-1
d_call: -
v_call: TRBV10-3
cdr3_nt: TGTGCCATCAATCCTTCGGGTGAGGGTAACACTGAAGCTTTCTTT
cdr3_aa: CAINPSGEGNTEAFF

clone_size: -
j_call: TRBJ2-3
d_call: TRBD2
v_call: TRBV7-8
cdr3_nt: TGTGCCAGCAGCTTAGCTCGGACTAGCGGGAATACGCAGTATTTT
cdr3_aa: CASSLARTSGNTQYF

clone_size: -
j_call: TRBJ1-3
d_call: -
v_call: TRBV27
cdr3_nt: TGTGCCAGCAGTTTAAGTTCGACACACGGAAACACCATATATTTT
cdr3_aa: CASSLSSTHGNTIYF

clone_size: -
j_call: TRBJ2-3
d_call: -
v_call: TRBV6-1
cdr3_nt: TGTGCCAGCAGTGAATTACGGGCAGATACGCAGTATTTT
cdr3_aa: CASSELRADTQYF

clone_size: -
j_call: TRBJ2-1
d_call: TRBD2
v_call: TRBV5-1
cdr3_nt: TGCGCCAGCAGCTTAGGAGCGGGAGATAATGAGCAGTTCTTC
cdr3_aa: CASSLGAGDNEQFF

clone_size: -
j_call: TRBJ1-4
d_call: TRBD1
v_call: TRBV6-6
cdr3_nt: TGTGCCAGCAGTCCCTTACCCACAGGGGCCGCAAGCGGAGGAGGTGAAAAACTGTTTTTT
cdr3_aa: CASSPLPTGAASGGGEKLFF

clone_size: once
j_call: TRBJ1-5
d_call: -
v_call: TRBV19
cdr3_nt: TGTGCCAGTAGTATAGATGGGGCAGCAGAATCCTCCAATCAGCCCCAGCATTTT
cdr3_aa: CASSIDGAAESSNQPQHF

clone_size: -
j_call: TRBJ1-6
d_call: -
v_call: TRBV3-1/TRBV3-2
cdr3_nt: TGTGCCAGCACCCAAAGGGAGGGCGCTTCACCCCTCCACTTT
cdr3_aa: CASTQREGASPLHF

clone_size: few
j_call: TRBJ1-2
d_call: TRBD1
v_call: TRBV14
cdr3_nt: TGTGCCAGCAGCCAAGAGTCTGGGACAGGGTGGCTTTTGGACCATGGCTACACCTTC
cdr3_aa: CASSQESGTGWLLDHGYTF